Listed here are 15 T cell receptor beta chains from one sample, sequenced in a study of identical twins. TCRdb processed the 5' RACE reads anew with MiXCR; each CDR3 protein has one entry. This sample has 1.5 million or so distinct CDR3 sequences, with about 31% found just once. The sequenced sample consisted of cord blood. These receptors came from a newborn girl in good health.

A word on this clonotype: One junction end disagrees with the germline gene, perhaps due to a read error. V gene TRBV9 combines with J gene TRBJ2-1; D could derive from TRBD1 or TRBD2 (5 bases each). CDR3 length: 16 amino acids. Germline V gene data show CDR1 as SGDLS and CDR2 as YYNGEE. The CDR3 DNA reads TGTGCCAACAGCGCCCGGGACCCCTATATCTACAATGAGCAGTTCTTC. Translated: CANSARDPYIYNEQFF.

This clonotype was found a few times. The chain employs TRBV12-3 or TRBV12-4 and TRBJ2-5, with 12 bases lining up with TRBD2. The CDR3 consists of 16 residues. With V trimmed by 5 bases and J by 1 base, 5 bases remained unmatched. The CDR3 is CASSPWTSGTQETQYF. Here the CDR3 DNA reads TGTGCCAGCAGTCCATGGACTAGCGGGACCCAAGAGACCCAGTACTTC.

To note about this clonotype: This CDR3 fails to terminate in the conserved phenylalanine or tryptophan, so it likely reflects a read error. The chain links TRBV3-1 to TRBJ2-7; D not resolved. The end of the DNA is better explained by TRBJ2-4, so the J call may be wrong. The CDR3 is 17 amino acids. Germline CDR1 is LGHDT and CDR2 is YNNKEL (reference sequence). The CDR3 DNA follows: TGTGCCAGCAGCCGTTCCCTTACCTCTTTAGCCAAAAACATTCAGTACCTC. It yields the protein CASSRSLTSLAKNIQYL.

The CDR3 DNA is TGTGCCAGCAGTTCTAGCGGGGAAGCTACGCAGTATTTT. Its protein is CASSSSGEATQYF. The chain couples TRBV27 to TRBJ2-3, with TRBD2 identical over 9 bases. The CDR3 is made up of 13 amino acids. J was trimmed by 8 bases and V by 4 bases; bases with no gene match: 4. Germline CDR1 reads MNHEY; CDR2 reads SMNVEV (reference sequence).

V gene TRBV2 combines with J gene TRBJ1-1, with 7 bases lining up with TRBD1. J was trimmed by 2 bases and V by 6 bases; bases with no gene match: 6. Germline assignment: CDR1 SNHLY and CDR2 FYNNEI. The CDR3 is 14 residues long. The CDR3 protein is CASRGDSSNTEAFF. The CDR3 DNA reads TGTGCCAGCAGGGGGGACAGCTCCAACACTGAAGCTTTCTTT.

The rearrangement uses TRBV9 and TRBJ2-1; the match to TRBD2 covers 8 bases. The germline V gene encodes CDR1 SGDLS and CDR2 YYNGEE. Trimming removed 1 base from V and 6 bases from J; junction bases left unmatched: 9. The length of the CDR3 is 16 residues. CDR3 in amino acids: CASSVRGAAGGNEQFF. In DNA, the CDR3 is TGTGCCAGCAGCGTACGTGGAGCGGCGGGGGGCAATGAGCAGTTCTTC.

The V and J genes are TRBV18 and TRBJ1-3; 7 nucleotides align to TRBD1. Germline CDR1 KGHSH, CDR2 LQKENI. The CDR3 extends over 16 amino acids. Trimming cost V 2 bases and J 0 bases; bases outside gene matches: 4. CDR3 amino acids: CASSPITGASGNTIYF. In DNA, the CDR3 is TGTGCCAGCTCACCAATAACAGGGGCCTCTGGAAACACCATATATTTT.

The J gene is TRBJ2-1, the V gene TRBV9, with 7 bases identical to TRBD2. Germline CDR1 SGDLS, CDR2 YYNGEE. V was pared by 0 bases and J by 5 bases, with 5 bases of the junction left unmatched. The CDR3 extends over 15 amino acids. CDR3 nucleotide sequence: TGTGCCAGCAGCGTAGTTGCGGGGACTAACAATGAGCAGTTCTTC. It is translated as CASSVVAGTNNEQFF.

V is TRBV5-6 and J is TRBJ2-3; D gene unclear. The length of the CDR3 is 13 residues. V was shortened by 1 base and J by 2 bases, with 5 bases between the two germline ends. Per the germline V gene, CDR1 is SGHDT and CDR2 is YYEEEE. Here the CDR3 reads CASSLWHTDTQYF. DNA of the CDR3: TGTGCCAGCAGCTTGTGGCACACAGATACGCAGTATTTT.

The chain uses TRBV6-1 and TRBJ2-1, with 9 bases aligning to TRBD2. The germline CDR1 and CDR2 sequences are MNHNS and SASEGT. CDR3 length equals 13 residues. V shed 4 bases, J shed 15 bases, and the junction held 10 bases outside the gene matches. The CDR3 loop reads CASSGNSGSRRFF. The CDR3 nucleotides read TGTGCCAGCAGTGGCAATAGCGGGAGTAGGCGGTTCTTC.

Worth noting for this clonotype: Sequence at one end of the junction differs from germline and may be a read error. This sequence joins TRBV6-5 and TRBJ2-3; D gene uncertain. The CDR3 length is 13 residues. CDR1 and CDR2 (germline): MNHEY, SVGAGI. The CDR3 loop is CAGSRPLEVTQYF. As DNA, the CDR3 is TGTGCCGGCAGCCGACCCCTCGAGGTTACGCAGTATTTT.

This clonotype was counted only a few times. The chain couples TRBV24-1 to TRBJ2-3; 9 bases map to TRBD2. Germline lookup yields CDR1 KGHDR and CDR2 SFDVKD. V lost 3 bases and J lost 6; bases outside the gene matches: 6. The CDR3 has 15 amino acids. The CDR3 nucleotides are TGTGCCACCAGTGATGTAGCGGGAGTGCCCGATACGCAGTATTTT. It specifies CATSDVAGVPDTQYF.

This clonotype was recorded many times. One end of the junction is discordant with germline, which a read error may explain. The V and J genes are TRBV12-3 or TRBV12-4 and TRBJ1-5; D is ambiguous. The CDR3 covers 13 residues. In nucleotides, the CDR3 is TGTGCCAGCAGCTTAGGAGGTGGCCAGCCCCAGCATTTT. It specifies CASSLGGGQPQHF.

The chain has TRBV25-1 and TRBJ2-2, with TRBD1 as a possible D gene (6 bases). V was shortened by 6 bases and J by 8 bases, with 19 bases between the two germline ends. Per germline, CDR1 MGHDK and CDR2 SYGVNS. This CDR3 has 15 residues. In DNA form, the CDR3 reads TGTGCCAGCAGGAAGCCCGGGACAACGACGGGGGAGCTGTTTTTT. Translating it yields CASRKPGTTTGELFF.

This clonotype was picked up a small number of times. The J gene is TRBJ2-1, the V gene TRBV6-6; 8 nucleotides match TRBD2. Trimming cost V 0 bases and J 6 bases; bases outside gene matches: 7. CDR1 and CDR2 (germline): MNHNY, SVGAGI (reference sequence). This CDR3 comprises 16 residues. CDR3 amino acids: CASSYSRLAGSNEQFF. The CDR3 coding sequence is TGTGCCAGCAGTTACTCGAGGCTAGCGGGTAGCAATGAGCAGTTCTTC.